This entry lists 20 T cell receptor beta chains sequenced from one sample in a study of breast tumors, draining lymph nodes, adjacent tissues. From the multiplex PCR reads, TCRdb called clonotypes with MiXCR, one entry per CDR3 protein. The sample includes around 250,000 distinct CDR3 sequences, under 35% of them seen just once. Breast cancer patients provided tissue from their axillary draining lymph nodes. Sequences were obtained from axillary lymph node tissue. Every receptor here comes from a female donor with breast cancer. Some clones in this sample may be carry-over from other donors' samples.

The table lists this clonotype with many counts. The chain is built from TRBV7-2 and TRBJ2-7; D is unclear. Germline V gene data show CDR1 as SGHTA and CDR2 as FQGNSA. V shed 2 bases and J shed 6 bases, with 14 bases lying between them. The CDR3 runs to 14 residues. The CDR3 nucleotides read TGTGCCAGCAGCTTACAGTCGCGCACGGCCGAGCAGTACTTC. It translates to CASSLQSRTAEQYF.

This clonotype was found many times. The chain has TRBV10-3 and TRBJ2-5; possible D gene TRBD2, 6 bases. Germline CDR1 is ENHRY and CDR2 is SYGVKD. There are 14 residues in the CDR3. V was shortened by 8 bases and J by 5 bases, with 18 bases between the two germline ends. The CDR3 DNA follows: TGTGCCATCGGGGACTCCCTTGAAGCGGAGACCCAGTACTTC. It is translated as CAIGDSLEAETQYF.

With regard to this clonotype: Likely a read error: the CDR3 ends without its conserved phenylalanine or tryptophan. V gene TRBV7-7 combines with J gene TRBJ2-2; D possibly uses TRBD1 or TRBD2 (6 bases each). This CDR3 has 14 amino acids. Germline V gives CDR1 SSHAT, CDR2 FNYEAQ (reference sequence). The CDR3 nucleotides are TGTGCTAGCAGCTTGGGGGGCGCTGACGGGGAGCTGTTTCTC. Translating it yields CASSLGGADGELFL.

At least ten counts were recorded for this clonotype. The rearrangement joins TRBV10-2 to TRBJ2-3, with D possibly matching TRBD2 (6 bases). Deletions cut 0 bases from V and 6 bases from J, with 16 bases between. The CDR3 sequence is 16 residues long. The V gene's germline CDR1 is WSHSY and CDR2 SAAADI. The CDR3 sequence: CASSESRPRGADTQYF. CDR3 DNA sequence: TGCGCCAGCAGTGAGTCCCGCCCGCGGGGAGCCGATACGCAGTATTTT.

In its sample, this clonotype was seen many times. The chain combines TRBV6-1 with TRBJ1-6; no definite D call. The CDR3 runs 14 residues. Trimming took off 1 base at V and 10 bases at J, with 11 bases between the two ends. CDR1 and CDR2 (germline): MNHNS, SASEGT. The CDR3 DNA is TGTGCCAGCAGTGAAGGATGGGGTGGGTCACCCCTCCACTTT. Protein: CASSEGWGGSPLHF.

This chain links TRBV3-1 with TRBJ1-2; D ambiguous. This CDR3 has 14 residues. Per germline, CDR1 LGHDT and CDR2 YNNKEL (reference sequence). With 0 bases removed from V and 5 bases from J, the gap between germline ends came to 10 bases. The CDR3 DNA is TGTGCCAGCAGCCAAGATGGAGGGCCTTATGGCTACACCTTC. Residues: CASSQDGGPYGYTF.

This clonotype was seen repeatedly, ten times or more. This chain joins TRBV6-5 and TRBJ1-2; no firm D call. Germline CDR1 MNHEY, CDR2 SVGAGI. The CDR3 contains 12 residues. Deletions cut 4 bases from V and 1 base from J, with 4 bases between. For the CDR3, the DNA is TGTGCCAGCAGTTTTAATAACTATGGCTACACCTTC. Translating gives CASSFNNYGYTF.

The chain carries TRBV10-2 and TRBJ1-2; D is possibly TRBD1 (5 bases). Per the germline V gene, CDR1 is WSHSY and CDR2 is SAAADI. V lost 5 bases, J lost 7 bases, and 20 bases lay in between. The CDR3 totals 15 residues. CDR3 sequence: CASSWGGAGSGGYTF. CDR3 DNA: TGCGCCAGCAGTTGGGGAGGGGCGGGTAGTGGTGGCTACACCTTC.

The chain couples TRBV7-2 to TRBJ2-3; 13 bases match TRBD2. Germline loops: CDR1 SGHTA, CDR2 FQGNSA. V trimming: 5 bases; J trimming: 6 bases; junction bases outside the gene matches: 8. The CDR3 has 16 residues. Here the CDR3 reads CASSPRLAGGFDTQYF. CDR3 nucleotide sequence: TGTGCCAGCAGCCCCCGACTAGCGGGGGGTTTCGATACGCAGTATTTT.

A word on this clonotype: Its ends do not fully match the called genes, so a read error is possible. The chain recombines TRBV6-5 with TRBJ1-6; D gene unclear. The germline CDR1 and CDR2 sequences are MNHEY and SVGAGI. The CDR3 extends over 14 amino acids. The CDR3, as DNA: TGTGCCTGCAGTTACGAGCCTTATAATTCACCCCTCCACTTT. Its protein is CACSYEPYNSPLHF.

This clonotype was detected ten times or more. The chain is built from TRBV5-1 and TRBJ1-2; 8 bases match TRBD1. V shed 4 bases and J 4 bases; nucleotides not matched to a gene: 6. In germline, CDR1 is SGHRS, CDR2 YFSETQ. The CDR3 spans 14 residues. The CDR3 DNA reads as TGCGCCAGCAGCGACGACGGACAGGGCTATGGCTACACCTTC. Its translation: CASSDDGQGYGYTF.

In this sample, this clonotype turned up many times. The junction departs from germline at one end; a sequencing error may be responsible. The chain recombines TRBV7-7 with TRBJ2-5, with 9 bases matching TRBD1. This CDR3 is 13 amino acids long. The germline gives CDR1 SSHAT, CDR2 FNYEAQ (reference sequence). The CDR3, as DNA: TGTGCTAGCAGCTGGGGACAGGGTGAGACCCAGTACTTC. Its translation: CASSWGQGETQYF.

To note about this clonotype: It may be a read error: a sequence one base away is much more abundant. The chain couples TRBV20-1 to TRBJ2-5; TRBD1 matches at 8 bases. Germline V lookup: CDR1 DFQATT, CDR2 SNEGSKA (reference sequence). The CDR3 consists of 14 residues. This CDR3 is CSAKGNRGRETQNF. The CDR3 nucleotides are TGCAGTGCTAAAGGCAACAGGGGGAGAGAGACCCAGAACTTC.

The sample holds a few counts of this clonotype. CDR3 DNA: TGCAGTGCTAGAGAAGGGGGCAAGGATACGCAGTATTTT. This encodes CSAREGGKDTQYF. The J gene is TRBJ2-3, the V gene TRBV20-1; 7 nucleotides align to TRBD1. Per germline, CDR1 DFQATT and CDR2 SNEGSKA (reference sequence). The CDR3 contains 13 residues. The ends lost 0 bases at V and 6 bases at J; junction bases unmatched: 3.

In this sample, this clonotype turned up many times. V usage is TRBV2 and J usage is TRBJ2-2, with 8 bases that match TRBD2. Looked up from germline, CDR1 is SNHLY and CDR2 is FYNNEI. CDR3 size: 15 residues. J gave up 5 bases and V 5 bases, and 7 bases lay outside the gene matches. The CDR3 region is CASSNRGGETGELFF. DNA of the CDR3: TGTGCCAGCAGTAACCGGGGGGGGGAGACCGGGGAGCTGTTTTTT.

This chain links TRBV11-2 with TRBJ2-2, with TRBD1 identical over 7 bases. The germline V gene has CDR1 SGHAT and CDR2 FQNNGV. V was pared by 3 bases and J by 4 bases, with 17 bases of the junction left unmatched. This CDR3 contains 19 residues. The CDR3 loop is CASSFSRSDLGTATGELFF. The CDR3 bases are TGTGCCAGCAGCTTCTCCCGCTCCGACCTCGGGACAGCCACCGGGGAGCTGTTTTTT.

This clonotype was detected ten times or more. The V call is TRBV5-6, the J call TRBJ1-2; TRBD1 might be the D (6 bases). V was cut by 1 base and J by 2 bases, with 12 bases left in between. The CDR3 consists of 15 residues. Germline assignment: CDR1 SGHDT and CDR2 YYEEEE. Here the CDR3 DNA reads TGTGCCAGCAGCTTGCTTAACAGGGCGAACTATGGCTACACCTTC. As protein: CASSLLNRANYGYTF.

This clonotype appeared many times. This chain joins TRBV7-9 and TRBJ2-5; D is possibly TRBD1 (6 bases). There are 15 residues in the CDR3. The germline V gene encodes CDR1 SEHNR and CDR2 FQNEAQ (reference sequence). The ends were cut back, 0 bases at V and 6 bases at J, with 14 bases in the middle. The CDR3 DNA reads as TGTGCCAGCAGCTTAGCGGCTTTCAGGGGTCAGACCCAGTACTTC. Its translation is CASSLAAFRGQTQYF.

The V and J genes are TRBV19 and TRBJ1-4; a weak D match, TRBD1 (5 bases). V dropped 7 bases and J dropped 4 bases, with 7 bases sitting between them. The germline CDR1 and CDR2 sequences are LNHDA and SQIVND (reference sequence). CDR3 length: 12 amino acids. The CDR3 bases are TGTGCCAGTACCAGGGATAATGAAAAACTGTTTTTT. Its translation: CASTRDNEKLFF.

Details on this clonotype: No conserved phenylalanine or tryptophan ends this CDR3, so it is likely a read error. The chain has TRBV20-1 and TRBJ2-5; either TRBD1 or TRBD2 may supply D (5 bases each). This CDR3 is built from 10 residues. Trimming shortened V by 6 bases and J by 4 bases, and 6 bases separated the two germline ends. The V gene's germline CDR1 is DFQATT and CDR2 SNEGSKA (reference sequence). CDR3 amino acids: CSAGTETQYS. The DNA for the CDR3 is TGCAGTGCCGGGACAGAGACCCAGTACTCC.